This entry lists 17 T cell receptor beta chains sequenced from one sample in a study of blood T cell repertoires in COVID-19. Sequencing was performed with immunoSEQ multiplex PCR; in TCRdb, only in-frame clones are kept and a portion is missing. The sample holds roughly 120,000 clones, 60% to 80% seen once. Material for sequencing was peripheral blood. These receptors were collected from a man aged 80 or over with COVID-19, enrolled during active disease.

V gene TRBV3-1 (or the pseudogene TRBV3-2) combines with J gene TRBJ2-5, with D possibly being TRBD1 (6 bases). The CDR3 runs to 16 residues. In germline, CDR1 is LGHDT, CDR2 YNNKEL (reference sequence). V lost 4 bases to trimming and J lost 5 bases, with 20 bases between them. The CDR3 reads CASSPVTGNPSETQYF. CDR3 sequence (DNA): TGTGCCAGCAGCCCCGTCACAGGGAACCCAAGCGAGACCCAGTACTTC.

This clone was detected a few times. V is TRBV28 and J is TRBJ1-3, with D possibly matching TRBD1 (6 bases). This CDR3 is 14 amino acids long. The V and J ends lost 4 bases and 0 bases respectively, with 7 bases between them. Per the germline V gene, CDR1 is MDHEN and CDR2 is SYDVKM. CDR3: CASSSGVSGNTIYF. The CDR3 DNA is TGTGCCAGCAGTTCAGGGGTCTCTGGAAACACCATATATTTT. The whole variable domain, remainder taken from reference TRBV28 and TRBJ1-3, is DVKVTQSSRYLVKRTGEKVFLECVQDMDHENMFWYRQDPGLGLRLIYFSYDVKMKEKGDIPEGYSVSREKKERFSLILESASTNQTSMYLCASSSGVSGNTIYFGEGSWLTVV.

This sequence joins TRBV18 and TRBJ2-7; maybe TRBD2 (6 bases). V was cut by 6 bases and J by 2 bases, with 17 bases left in between. The CDR3 runs to 15 residues. CDR1 KGHSH and CDR2 LQKENI come from the germline V gene. The CDR3: CASSAGTESTYEQYF. The CDR3 nucleotides read TGTGCCAGCTCGGCCGGGACTGAGTCTACCTACGAGCAGTACTTC.

This chain joins TRBV2 and TRBJ2-7, with a weak D call TRBD1 (6 bases). V was trimmed by 7 bases and J by 4 bases, leaving 8 bases between them. The germline gives CDR1 SNHLY, CDR2 FYNNEI. This CDR3 has 11 amino acids. In nucleotides, the CDR3 is TGTGCCAGCAAACAGGGTTACGAGCAGTACTTC. It encodes CASKQGYEQYF.

This clone was detected a few times. V and J are TRBV30 and TRBJ1-5; possibly TRBD1 for D (6 bases). The CDR3 runs to 13 residues. The germline V and J ends were trimmed by 4 bases and 4 bases, with 11 bases remaining between them. The germline V gene has CDR1 GTSNPN and CDR2 SVGIG (reference sequence). CDR3 bases: TGTGCCTGGAATCAGGGGCAGAATCAGCCCCAGCATTTT. It yields the protein CAWNQGQNQPQHF.

This rearrangement joins TRBV6-5 to TRBJ2-7, with D unresolved. V was pared by 5 bases and J by 9 bases, with 17 bases between. Germline CDR1 and CDR2: MNHEY and SVGAGI. The CDR3 runs to 13 residues. The CDR3 region is CASSLPPLRRQYF. The DNA of the CDR3 is TGTGCCAGCAGTCTTCCCCCACTACGACGGCAGTACTTC.

This clone was picked up a small number of times. J is TRBJ1-4 and V is TRBV28; D might be TRBD1 (6 bases). Per the germline V gene, CDR1 is MDHEN and CDR2 is SYDVKM. CDR3 size: 16 residues. Trimming left V 2 bases short and J 1 base short, with 11 bases between. The chain's CDR3 is CASSLGRGVTNEKLFF. The CDR3 DNA is TGTGCCAGCAGTTTAGGCAGGGGAGTAACTAATGAAAAACTGTTTTTT. Full variable domain (missing parts from reference TRBV28 and TRBJ1-4): DVKVTQSSRYLVKRTGEKVFLECVQDMDHENMFWYRQDPGLGLRLIYFSYDVKMKEKGDIPEGYSVSREKKERFSLILESASTNQTSMYLCASSLGRGVTNEKLFFGSGTQLSVL.

The rearrangement links TRBV10-3 to TRBJ2-2; 11 positions match TRBD2. After removal of 6 bases from V and 3 bases from J, the junction contained 3 bases not matched to a gene. Germline assignment: CDR1 ENHRY and CDR2 SYGVKD. There are 15 residues in the CDR3. The CDR3 is CAIRPGLADTGELFF. CDR3 bases: TGTGCCATCAGGCCGGGACTAGCGGACACCGGGGAGCTGTTTTTT.

This chain links TRBV5-6 with TRBJ1-2, with D unclear. V was trimmed by 1 base and J by 1 base, leaving 11 bases between them. The CDR3 loop spans 15 amino acids. Germline loops: CDR1 SGHDT, CDR2 YYEEEE. The CDR3 sequence: CASSLTRIINYGYTF. CDR3 sequence (DNA): TGTGCCAGCAGCTTGACCAGGATCATTAACTATGGCTACACCTTC.

V gene TRBV7-2 combines with J gene TRBJ1-2; the D is unclear. In germline, CDR1 is SGHTA, CDR2 FQGNSA. The CDR3 loop spans 14 amino acids. V shed 5 bases and J shed 1 base, with 11 bases lying between them. The CDR3 protein is CASSPPAGNYGYTF. The DNA for the CDR3 is TGTGCCAGCAGCCCCCCGGCGGGTAACTATGGCTACACCTTC.

This CDR3 reads CASSQAGLAGGYDEQYF. CDR3 DNA sequence: TGTGCCAGCAGCCAAGCGGGACTAGCGGGAGGTTATGACGAGCAGTACTTC. This chain joins TRBV4-2 and TRBJ2-7; TRBD2 matches 15 bases. The germline V gene has CDR1 LGHNA and CDR2 YNFKEQ. The junction had 6 bases not matched to a gene; V was cut back by 1 base and J by 5 bases. The CDR3 totals 17 residues.

The chain links TRBV4-1 to TRBJ2-7; 8 nucleotides agree with TRBD1. After removal of 1 base from V and 1 base from J, the junction contained 0 bases not matched to a gene. The CDR3 spans 14 residues. Per germline, CDR1 MGHRA and CDR2 YSYEKL. CDR3 residues: CASSQGDRSYEQYF. CDR3 DNA sequence: TGCGCCAGCAGCCAAGGGGACAGGTCCTACGAGCAGTACTTC.

J is TRBJ2-5 and V is TRBV3-1 (or the pseudogene TRBV3-2); D remains ambiguous. V lost 0 bases to trimming and J lost 8 bases, with 7 bases between them. CDR3 length: 12 amino acids. CDR1 and CDR2 from the germline V gene are LGHDT and YNNKEL (reference sequence). The CDR3 DNA follows: TGTGCCAGCAGCCAAGAGTGGAGTACCCAGTACTTC. Its protein product is CASSQEWSTQYF.

Concerning this clone itself: Here the CDR3 omits its conserved ending phenylalanine or tryptophan, so a read error is the likely source. No DNA is shown, since the ends of the CDR3 on it are uncertain; the CDR3 is the one TCRdb lists. The rearrangement uses TRBV13 and TRBJ2-7; TRBD1, the D gene given by the table, was not confirmed from the DNA. From its first to its last residue, the CDR3 has 9 amino acids. Germline V gene data show CDR1 as PRHDT and CDR2 as FYEKMQ (reference sequence). The CDR3 reads CASSPRQGG.

V is TRBV28 and J is TRBJ1-2; the match to TRBD1 covers 11 bases. From germline, CDR1 is MDHEN and CDR2 SYDVKM. The CDR3 loop spans 14 amino acids. V shed 5 bases and J 8 bases; nucleotides not matched to a gene: 7. CDR3 DNA sequence: TGTGCCAGCAGTAGGGGACAGGGGGTTATCGGCTACACCTTC. Its translation: CASSRGQGVIGYTF.

The chain employs TRBV7-3 and TRBJ2-5; D call uncertain. Trimming removed 5 bases at V and 2 bases at J, with 9 bases between. This CDR3 is built from 13 residues. Germline V gene sequence: CDR1 SGHTA, CDR2 FQGTGA. This CDR3 is CASSRGKQETQYF. Written as DNA, the CDR3 is TGTGCCAGCAGCCGAGGCAAACAAGAGACCCAGTACTTC.

The rearrangement uses TRBV7-9 and TRBJ2-1; D is undetermined. Germline values: CDR1 SEHNR, CDR2 FQNEAQ (reference sequence). The V and J ends lost 3 bases and 0 bases respectively, with 12 bases between them. This CDR3 comprises 16 residues. The chain's CDR3 is CASSFDRLFSYNEQFF. As DNA, the CDR3 is TGTGCCAGCAGCTTTGACCGACTTTTCTCCTACAATGAGCAGTTCTTC.